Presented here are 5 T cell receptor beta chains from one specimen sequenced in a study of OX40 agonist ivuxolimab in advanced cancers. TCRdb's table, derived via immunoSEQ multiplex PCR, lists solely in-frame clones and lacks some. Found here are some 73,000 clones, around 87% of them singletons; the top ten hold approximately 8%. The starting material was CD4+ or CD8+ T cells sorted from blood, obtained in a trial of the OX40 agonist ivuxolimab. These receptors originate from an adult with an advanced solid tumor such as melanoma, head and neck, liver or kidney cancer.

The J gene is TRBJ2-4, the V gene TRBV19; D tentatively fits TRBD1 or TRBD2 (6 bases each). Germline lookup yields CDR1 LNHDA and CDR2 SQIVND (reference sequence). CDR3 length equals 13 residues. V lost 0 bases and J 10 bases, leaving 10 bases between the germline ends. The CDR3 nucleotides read TGTGCCAGTAGTATAGACCGCGGGACAATTCAGTACTTC. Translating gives CASSIDRGTIQYF.

CDR3 loop: CASSLSDTQYF. CDR3 DNA: TGTGCCAGCAGCCTTTCAGATACGCAGTATTTT. The V call is TRBV25-1, the J call TRBJ2-3; D remains unclear. The V end was cut by 6 bases, the J end by 4 bases, with 5 bases between. The CDR3 runs 11 residues. Germline assignment: CDR1 MGHDK and CDR2 SYGVNS. The full variable domain, in which reference TRBV25-1 and TRBJ2-3 provide the parts outside the CDR3, is EADIYQTPRYLVIGTGKKITLECSQTMGHDKMYWYQQDPGMELHLIHYSYGVNSTEKGDLSSESTVSRIRTEHFPLTLESARPSHTSQYLCASSLSDTQYFGPGTRLTVL.

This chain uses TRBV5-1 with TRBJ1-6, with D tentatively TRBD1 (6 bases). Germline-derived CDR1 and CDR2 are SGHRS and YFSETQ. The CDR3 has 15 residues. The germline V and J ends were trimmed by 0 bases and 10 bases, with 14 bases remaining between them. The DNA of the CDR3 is TGCGCCAGCAGCTTGGCCCTATCAGGGGACTCACCCCTCCACTTT. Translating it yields CASSLALSGDSPLHF.

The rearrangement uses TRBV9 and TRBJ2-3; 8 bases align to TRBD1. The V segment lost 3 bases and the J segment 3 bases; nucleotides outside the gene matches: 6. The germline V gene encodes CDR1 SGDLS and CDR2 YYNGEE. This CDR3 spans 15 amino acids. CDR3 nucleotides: TGTGCCAGCAGCGCCAGGACAGGGCTGACAGATACGCAGTATTTT. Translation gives CASSARTGLTDTQYF.

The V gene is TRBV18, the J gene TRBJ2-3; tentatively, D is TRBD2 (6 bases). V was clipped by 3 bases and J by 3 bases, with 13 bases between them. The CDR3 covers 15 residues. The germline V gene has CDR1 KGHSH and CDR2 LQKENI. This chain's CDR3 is CASSPSGSMTDTQYF. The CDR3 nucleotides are TGTGCCAGCTCACCTAGCGGTTCAATGACAGATACGCAGTATTTT. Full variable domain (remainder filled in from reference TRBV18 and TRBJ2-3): NAGVMQNPRHLVRRRGQEARLRCSPMKGHSHVYWYRQLPEEGLKFMVYLQKENIIDESGMPKERFSAEFPKEGPSILRIQQVVRGDSAAYFCASSPSGSMTDTQYFGPGTRLTVL.